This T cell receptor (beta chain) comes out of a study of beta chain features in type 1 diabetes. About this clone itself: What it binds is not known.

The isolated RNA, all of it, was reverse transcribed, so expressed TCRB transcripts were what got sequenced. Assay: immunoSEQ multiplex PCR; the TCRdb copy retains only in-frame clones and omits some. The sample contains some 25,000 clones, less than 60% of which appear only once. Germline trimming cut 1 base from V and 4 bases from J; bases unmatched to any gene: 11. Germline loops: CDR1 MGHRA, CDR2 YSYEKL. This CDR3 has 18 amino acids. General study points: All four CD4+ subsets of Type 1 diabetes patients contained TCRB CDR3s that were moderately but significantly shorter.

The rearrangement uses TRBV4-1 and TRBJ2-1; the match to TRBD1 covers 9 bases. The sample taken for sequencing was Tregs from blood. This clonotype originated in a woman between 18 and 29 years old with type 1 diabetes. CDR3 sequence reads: CASSQALPGQGRYNEQFF. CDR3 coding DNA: TGCGCCAGCAGCCAAGCCTTACCGGGACAGGGAAGGTACAATGAGCAGTTCTTC.